The 22 T cell receptor beta chains given below trace back to one sample, sequenced in a study of T-cell reconstitution after alpha-beta-depleted transplantation in children. Construction of the TCRbeta library involved unique molecular identifiers. One entry per CDR3 protein, called by TCRdb with MiXCR from the PCR reads. The sample consists of some 260,000 distinct CDR3 sequences, about 24% of them appearing once. This specimen consisted of PBMCs, mostly from graft donor cells, obtained 360 days after TCRalphabeta/CD19-depleted stem cell transplant. The source of these receptors is a female patient between 2 and 15 years old who had a stem cell transplant for congenital amegakaryocytic thrombocytopenia, so the T cells may come from the graft donor.

In the case of this clonotype: A much bigger clone sits one base away, suggesting this may be a read error. This chain joins TRBV14 and TRBJ2-1; D may correspond to TRBD1 or TRBD2 (5 bases each). The CDR3 length is 17 residues. Trimming took off 7 bases at V and 5 bases at J, with 24 bases between the two ends. The germline CDR1 and CDR2 sequences are SGHDN and FVKESK. CDR3 coding DNA: TGTGCCAGCATCCGGGCACGAGGGCAGGGTATCGACAATGAGCAGTTCTTC. This gives the protein CASIRARGQGIDNEQFF.

The sample holds a few counts of this clonotype. The rearrangement links TRBV7-9 to TRBJ2-2; perhaps TRBD2 as D (6 bases). The CDR3 loop spans 15 amino acids. The germline V and J ends were trimmed by 5 bases and 6 bases, with 16 bases remaining between them. Germline V gene sequence: CDR1 SEHNR, CDR2 FQNEAQ (reference sequence). The CDR3 loop is CASSMPWGDAGELFF. The CDR3 DNA reads as TGTGCCAGCAGCATGCCCTGGGGGGACGCCGGGGAGCTGTTTTTT. The complete variable domain, with remaining parts taken from reference TRBV7-9 and TRBJ2-2, reads DTGVSQNPRHKITKRGQNVTFRCDPISEHNRLYWYRQTLGQGPEFLTYFQNEAQLEKSRLLSDRFSAERPKGSFSTLEIQRTEQGDSAMYLCASSMPWGDAGELFFGEGSRLTVL.

V gene TRBV29-1 combines with J gene TRBJ2-7; D is undetermined. This CDR3 has 16 amino acids. Trimming left V 5 bases short and J 0 bases short, with 20 bases between. CDR1 is SQVTM and CDR2 is ANQGSEA in the germline V gene. The chain's CDR3 is CSVTLQSLGVSYEQYF. The CDR3 DNA reads TGCAGCGTTACTTTACAGTCCCTCGGAGTCTCCTACGAGCAGTACTTC.

The rearrangement uses TRBV3-1 and TRBJ2-3; D tentatively reads TRBD1 or TRBD2 (5 bases each). V dropped 4 bases and J dropped 2 bases, with 16 bases sitting between them. This CDR3 is built from 16 residues. CDR1 and CDR2 (germline): LGHDT, YNNKEL (reference sequence). In DNA, the CDR3 is TGTGCCAGCAGCCGGAGAGGGGTCCGGACCACAGATACGCAGTATTTT. Protein sequence: CASSRRGVRTTDTQYF.

The table lists this clonotype with a few counts. V and J are TRBV29-1 and TRBJ1-1; 8 positions agree with TRBD1. Germline values: CDR1 SQVTM, CDR2 ANQGSEA. The CDR3 has 13 residues. V dropped 6 bases and J dropped 5; count of bases not matched to a gene: 8. The CDR3 bases are TGCAGCGTACCGACAGGGGCCAATACTGAAGCTTTCTTT. Translated, it gives CSVPTGANTEAFF.

The chain employs TRBV12-3 or TRBV12-4 and TRBJ2-5; a weak D match, TRBD1 (6 bases). This CDR3 has 15 residues. V shed 6 bases and J shed 0 bases, with 14 bases lying between them. CDR3 protein: CASSPDRKYQETQYF. The CDR3 coding sequence is TGTGCCAGCAGCCCGGACAGAAAGTACCAAGAGACCCAGTACTTC.

J is TRBJ1-3 and V is TRBV7-9; 7 bases map to TRBD1. The CDR3 has 15 residues. Losses at the gene ends were 5 bases for V and 0 bases for J; bases not matched to a gene: 4. CDR1 is SEHNR and CDR2 is FQNEAQ in the germline V gene (reference sequence). The CDR3 loop is CASSRGTDSGNTIYF. In DNA, the CDR3 is TGTGCCAGCAGCCGCGGGACAGACTCTGGAAACACCATATATTTT.

The gene calls are TRBV27 and TRBJ2-1; 8 nucleotides agree with TRBD2. The V and J ends lost 4 bases and 2 bases, in that order; junction bases with no gene match: 7. The germline gives CDR1 MNHEY, CDR2 SMNVEV (reference sequence). CDR3 length: 16 amino acids. CDR3 sequence: CASSYDGRAAYNEQFF. In DNA form, the CDR3 reads TGTGCCAGCAGTTACGACGGGAGGGCAGCCTACAATGAGCAGTTCTTC.

This clonotype was seen more than once but under ten times. The V call is TRBV11-2, the J call TRBJ2-1, with 7 bases matching TRBD2. CDR3 length equals 11 residues. The germline CDR1 and CDR2 sequences are SGHAT and FQNNGV. The CDR3 loop reads CAAGGRNEQFF. In nucleotides, the CDR3 is TGTGCTGCGGGCGGGAGAAATGAGCAGTTCTTC.

This clonotype was observed a few times. The chain joins TRBV5-1 to TRBJ2-5; no clear D gene. The V end was cut by 5 bases, the J end by 5 bases, with 10 bases between. Germline V CDR1 and CDR2: SGHRS, YFSETQ. The CDR3 runs to 12 residues. The CDR3: CASRVEWETQYF. CDR3 DNA: TGCGCCAGCAGAGTGGAGTGGGAGACCCAGTACTTC.

This clonotype was seen a handful of times. The chain employs TRBV12-3 or TRBV12-4 and TRBJ2-1, with D hard to call. V was trimmed by 8 bases and J by 2 bases, leaving 10 bases between them. This CDR3 is built from 13 residues. Here the CDR3 reads CASGTQTYNEQFF. DNA for the CDR3: TGTGCCAGCGGTACGCAAACCTACAATGAGCAGTTCTTC.

This sequence joins TRBV3-1 and TRBJ1-2; D not certain. This CDR3 is 16 amino acids long. CDR1 LGHDT and CDR2 YNNKEL come from the germline V gene (reference sequence). V gave up 4 bases and J gave up 3 bases, with 18 bases separating them. The CDR3 reads CASSPLWTPKDYGYTF. The CDR3 nucleotides read TGTGCCAGCAGCCCACTCTGGACGCCTAAGGACTATGGCTACACCTTC.

This clonotype turned up a few times. The chain combines TRBV10-2 with TRBJ2-1, with D perhaps being TRBD1 or TRBD2 (6 bases each). CDR3 length equals 15 residues. Germline loops: CDR1 WSHSY, CDR2 SAAADI. V dropped 6 bases and J dropped 8 bases, with 20 bases sitting between them. The CDR3: CASSPLGGLGYEQFF. CDR3 nucleotides: TGCGCCAGCAGCCCCCTGGGGGGCCTGGGCTATGAGCAGTTCTTC.

There are a few counts of this clonotype. The V call is TRBV12-3 or TRBV12-4, the J call TRBJ2-1, with 12 bases fitting TRBD2. V lost 0 bases to trimming and J lost 7 bases; unmatched junction nucleotides: 10. The CDR3 extends over 18 amino acids. The chain's CDR3 is CASSLAGLAGTPGNEQFF. In nucleotides, the CDR3 is TGTGCCAGCAGTTTAGCTGGACTAGCGGGGACCCCAGGGAATGAGCAGTTCTTC.

This clonotype was observed at least ten times. The chain uses TRBV13 and TRBJ2-7; TRBD1 agrees at 10 bases. Germline V gene lookup returns CDR1 PRHDT and CDR2 FYEKMQ (reference sequence). The CDR3 loop spans 14 amino acids. V was clipped by 4 bases and J by 2 bases; unmatched bases: 2. CDR3 bases: TGTGCCAGCAGCTCCGGGACAGGGGCCTACGAGCAGTACTTC. Translating it yields CASSSGTGAYEQYF. The full variable domain, with the rest looked up from reference TRBV13 and TRBJ2-7, is AAGVIQSPRHLIKEKRETATLKCYPIPRHDTVYWYQQGPGQDPQFLISFYEKMQSDKGSIPDRFSAQQFSDYHSELNMSSLELGDSALYFCASSSGTGAYEQYFGPGTRLTVT.

In this sample, this clonotype turned up many times. This chain uses TRBV29-1 with TRBJ2-3; the D is unclear. CDR1 and CDR2 (germline): SQVTM, ANQGSEA. The CDR3 consists of 17 residues. The V end was cut by 0 bases, the J end by 1 base, with 17 bases between. CDR3 residues: CSVEDLIGPRGTDTQYF. Here the CDR3 DNA reads TGCAGCGTTGAAGATCTTATCGGGCCTAGGGGCACAGATACGCAGTATTTT.

The V gene is TRBV4-3, the J gene TRBJ1-2; tentative D call: TRBD1 (5 bases). The CDR3 length is 15 residues. Germline V gene lookup returns CDR1 LGHNA and CDR2 YSLEER. V was trimmed by 1 base and J by 1 base, leaving 10 bases between them. The CDR3: CASSQAGRFNYGYTF. The CDR3 DNA is TGCGCCAGCAGCCAAGCAGGGAGGTTTAACTATGGCTACACCTTC.

This chain joins TRBV6-2 or TRBV6-3 and TRBJ2-7; 11 nucleotides agree with TRBD1. The CDR3 consists of 14 residues. Unmatched junction bases numbered 6, after V lost 8 bases and J lost 3 bases. Per the germline V gene, CDR1 is MNHEY and CDR2 is SVGEGT. In DNA, the CDR3 is TGTGCCAGCGTTCAGGGGACAGGGGGCTACGAGCAGTACTTC. This sequence encodes CASVQGTGGYEQYF.

The CDR3 sequence is CSARDDRGPFF. The DNA of the CDR3 is TGCAGTGCTAGAGACGACAGGGGGCCGTTTTTT. This chain joins TRBV20-1 and TRBJ1-4; TRBD1 aligns across 10 bases. This CDR3 contains 11 residues. Germline assignment: CDR1 DFQATT and CDR2 SNEGSKA (reference sequence). The ends lost 0 bases at V and 16 bases at J; junction bases unmatched: 2.

This clonotype was detected only once. V gene TRBV12-3 or TRBV12-4 combines with J gene TRBJ1-1; TRBD1 is a possible D gene (6 bases). The V gene lost 6 bases and the J gene lost 2 bases, with 16 bases spanning the gap. The CDR3 is made up of 15 amino acids. CDR3 DNA: TGTGCCAGCAGCTGGTTCGGGGGGGGCAACACTGAAGCTTTCTTT. It translates to CASSWFGGGNTEAFF.

This clonotype has only a few counts. The V gene is TRBV12-3 or TRBV12-4, the J gene TRBJ2-5; TRBD1 agrees at 9 bases. This CDR3 comprises 16 residues. The trim removed 7 bases at V and 1 base at J, leaving 10 bases unmatched. In nucleotides, the CDR3 is TGTGCCAGCACCTCCGTCGAGACAGGGGGCCAAGAGACCCAGTACTTC. It yields the protein CASTSVETGGQETQYF.

This clonotype was detected ten times or more. The chain links TRBV5-1 to TRBJ2-7; D possibly matches TRBD1 or TRBD2 (5 bases each). The V gene's germline CDR1 is SGHRS and CDR2 YFSETQ. Trimming removed 3 bases at V and 6 bases at J, with 10 bases between. There are 12 residues in the CDR3. The CDR3 nucleotides read TGCGCCAGCAGCTCGAGGGACGGCGAGCAGTACTTC. This encodes CASSSRDGEQYF.